Listed here are 2 T cell receptor beta chains from one sample, sequenced in a study of T cell changes during pregnancy in multiple sclerosis. TCRdb's table, derived via immunoSEQ multiplex PCR, lists solely in-frame clones and lacks some. The sample yields tens of thousands of clones, 90% to 95% seen once. Sequenced material: CD4+ T cells from peripheral blood mononuclear cells, taken in the third trimester of pregnancy. The receptors shown here come from a female donor in good health, enrolled as a control in a pregnancy study.

The table lists this clone with a count of one. Here the CDR3 reads CASSPLAGTDTQYF. CDR3 in DNA: TGCGCCAGCAGCCCCCTAGCGGGGACAGATACGCAGTATTTT. The chain joins TRBV5-1 to TRBJ2-3, with 9 bases identical to TRBD2. CDR1 SGHRS and CDR2 YFSETQ come from the germline V gene. V shed 4 bases and J 3 bases; nucleotides not matched to a gene: 3. The CDR3 contains 14 residues.

The V call is TRBV7-2, the J call TRBJ1-6; TRBD1 might be the D (5 bases). Between the trimmed V and J ends, which lost 5 bases and 4 bases, there was a span of 9 bases. Germline V gene sequence: CDR1 SGHTA, CDR2 FQGNSA. CDR3 length equals 14 residues. CDR3 sequence (DNA): TGTGCCAGCAGCCTGCAGGGATATAATTCACCCCTCCACTTT. Its translation: CASSLQGYNSPLHF.